The T cell receptor beta chain under discussion was sequenced for a study of T cell repertoires in cytomegalovirus infection. Study conclusions and caveats: Dominating the ex vivo response were TCR beta clonotypes that were CMV-specific and HLA-C-restricted. Cumulative public TCR beta family frequency identified CMV carriers with the relevant HLA.

V shed 8 bases and J shed 0 bases, with 20 bases lying between them. The CDR3 totals 18 residues. CDR1 and CDR2 (germline): MNHEY, SVGAGI. A few counts support this clonotype. As yet, its antigen is unknown. A single record per CDR3 protein comes from TCRdb applying MiXCR to the reads. The table has under 70,000 distinct CDR3 sequences, 25% to 40% seen once. The receptor was isolated from a human donor in good health (CMV status not recorded). Some clones in this sample may be carry-over from other donors' samples. The chain couples TRBV6-5 to TRBJ2-6; D tentatively reads TRBD1 or TRBD2 (5 bases each). Material: PBMCs, sequenced either directly or after in vitro stimulation (not recorded which). This CDR3 is CASRGWDPVSSGANVLTF. CDR3 bases: TGTGCCAGCCGAGGGTGGGACCCAGTCAGCTCTGGGGCCAACGTCCTGACTTTC.